This paragraph reports one T cell receptor (beta chain). As yet, its antigen is unknown. Germline is not matched at one junction end, which may reflect a read error. Some clones are missing from TCRdb's copy, which holds only in-frame ones; the method was immunoSEQ multiplex PCR. The table shows about 100,000 clones, with about 88% occurring only once. The data were taken from a study of T cell responses to AZD1222 COVID-19 vaccine. The CDR3 has 15 residues. CDR1 is LGHDT, CDR2 YNNKEL, per germline (reference sequence). Study-wide points: Compared with day 0, the breadth and depth of the Spike-specific TCR repertoire rose significantly after two doses of AZD1222. Clonal diversity was possibly underestimated; the donors were predominantly white British and more often female. Nearly half of spike-specific TCRs reportedly target variant regions that are unmutated in the B.1.351 and B.1.1.7 variants.

The rearrangement links TRBV3-1 (or the pseudogene TRBV3-2) to TRBJ2-7; TRBD1 agrees at 12 bases. This sequence was found in an adult in good health. The sample was peripheral blood, taken on day 0 of AZD1222 vaccination. The CDR3 loop reads CASSSRGQGAPGLHF. The CDR3 region has the DNA TGTGCCAGCAGCTCTCGGGGACAGGGGGCGCCGGGTTTGCACTTC.